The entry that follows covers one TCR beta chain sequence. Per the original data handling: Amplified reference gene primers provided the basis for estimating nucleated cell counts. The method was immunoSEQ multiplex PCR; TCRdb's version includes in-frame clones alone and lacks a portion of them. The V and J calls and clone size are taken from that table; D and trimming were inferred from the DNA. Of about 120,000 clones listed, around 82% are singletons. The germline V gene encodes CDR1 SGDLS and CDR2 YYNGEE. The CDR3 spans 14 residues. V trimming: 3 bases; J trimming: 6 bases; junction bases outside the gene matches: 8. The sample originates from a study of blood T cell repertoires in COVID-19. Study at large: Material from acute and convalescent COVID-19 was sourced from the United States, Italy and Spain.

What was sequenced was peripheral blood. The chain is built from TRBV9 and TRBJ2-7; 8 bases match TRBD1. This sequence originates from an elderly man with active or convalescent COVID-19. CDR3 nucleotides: TGTGCCAGCAGCGCACGTCAGGGGGCTGGCGAGCAGTACTTC. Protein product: CASSARQGAGEQYF.